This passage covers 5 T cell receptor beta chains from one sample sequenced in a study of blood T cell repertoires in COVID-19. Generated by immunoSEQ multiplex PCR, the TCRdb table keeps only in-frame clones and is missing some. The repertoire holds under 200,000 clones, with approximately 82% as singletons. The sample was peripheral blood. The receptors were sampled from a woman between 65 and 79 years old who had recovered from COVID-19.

The DNA for the CDR3 is TGCGCCAGCAGCTTGACAGGGGGAAGTGAAAAACTGTTTTTT. Its protein is CASSLTGGSEKLFF. J is TRBJ1-4 and V is TRBV5-1; 8 bases agree with TRBD1. The CDR3 contains 14 residues. V shed 1 base and J 7 bases; nucleotides not matched to a gene: 3. The germline V gene encodes CDR1 SGHRS and CDR2 YFSETQ. The full variable domain, with the rest looked up from reference TRBV5-1 and TRBJ1-4, is KAGVTQTPRYLIKTRGQQVTLSCSPISGHRSVSWYQQTPGQGLQFLFEYFSETQRNKGNFPGRFSGRQFSNSRSEMNVSTLELGDSALYLCASSLTGGSEKLFFGSGTQLSVL.

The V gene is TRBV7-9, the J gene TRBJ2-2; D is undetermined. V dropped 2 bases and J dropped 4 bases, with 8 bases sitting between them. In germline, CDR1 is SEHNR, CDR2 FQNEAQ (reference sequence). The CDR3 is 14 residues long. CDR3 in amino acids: CASSLRRGTGELFF. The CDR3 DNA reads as TGTGCCAGCAGCTTACGGCGAGGCACCGGGGAGCTGTTTTTT.

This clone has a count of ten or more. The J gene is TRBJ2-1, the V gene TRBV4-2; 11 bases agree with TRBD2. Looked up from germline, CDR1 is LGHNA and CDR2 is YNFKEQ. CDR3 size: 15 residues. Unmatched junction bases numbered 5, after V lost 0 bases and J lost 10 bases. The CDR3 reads CASSQDSGGVQEQFF. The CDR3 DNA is TGTGCCAGCAGCCAAGATAGCGGGGGGGTCCAGGAGCAGTTCTTC.

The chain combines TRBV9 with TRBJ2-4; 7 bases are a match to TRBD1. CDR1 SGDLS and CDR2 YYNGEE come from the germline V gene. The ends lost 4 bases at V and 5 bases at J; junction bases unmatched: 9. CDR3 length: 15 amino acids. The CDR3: CASSPPHRGQNIQYF. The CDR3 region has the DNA TGTGCCAGCAGCCCCCCGCACAGGGGCCAAAACATTCAGTACTTC.

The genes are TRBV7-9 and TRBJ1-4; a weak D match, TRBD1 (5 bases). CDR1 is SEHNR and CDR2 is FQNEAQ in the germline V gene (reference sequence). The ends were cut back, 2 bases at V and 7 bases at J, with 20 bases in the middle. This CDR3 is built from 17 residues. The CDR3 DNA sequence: TGTGCCAGCAGCTTATTGGGGGGGTTCCCGTTACGTGAAAAACTGTTTTTT. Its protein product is CASSLLGGFPLREKLFF.